This T cell receptor beta chain was profiled in a study of T-cell reconstitution after alpha-beta-depleted transplantation in children. Between the trimmed V and J ends, which lost 0 bases and 6 bases, there was a span of 15 bases. Germline V gives CDR1 SEHNR, CDR2 FQNEAQ (reference sequence). This CDR3 contains 15 residues. The TCRbeta library incorporated unique molecular identifiers. One entry per CDR3 protein, called by TCRdb with MiXCR from the PCR reads. The data contain some 550,000 distinct CDR3 sequences, about 18% of them seen just once; the ten biggest clones take up 3.3%. The sequence derives from a human donor who donated a stem cell graft to a child with acute lymphoblastic leukemia. The J gene is TRBJ2-7, the V gene TRBV7-9; D uncertain. The source was PBMCs from the stem cell graft donor, collected from the stem cell graft. The CDR3 nucleotides read TGTGCCAGCAGCTTAGCCGACCCAGGCGTGAGCGAGCAGTACTTC. Protein: CASSLADPGVSEQYF. Full variable domain (outside the CDR3, taken from reference TRBV7-9 and TRBJ2-7): DTGVSQNPRHKITKRGQNVTFRCDPISEHNRLYWYRQTLGQGPEFLTYFQNEAQLEKSRLLSDRFSAERPKGSFSTLEIQRTEQGDSAMYLCASSLADPGVSEQYFGPGTRLTVT.